The T cell receptor (beta chain) under discussion was sequenced for a study of blood T cell repertoires in COVID-19. Study-level information: Sources were T cells, B-cell-depleted T cells, or PBMCs; the material itself was cDNA or gDNA.

V lost 3 bases, J lost 2 bases, and 10 bases stayed unmatched. The CDR3 has 18 residues. Germline CDR1 and CDR2: ENHRY and SYGVKD. Methods used by the authors: Counts of nucleated cells, estimated from reference gene primer amplification, were obtained. Method: immunoSEQ multiplex PCR; TCRdb's copy keeps in-frame clones and lacks some. D and trimming come from the DNA, and the V and J calls and clone size come from that table. Of 230,000 or so clones in the sample, approximately 84% were seen once. The sequenced material came from PBMCs or T cells enriched from blood (not recorded which). The clonotype was recovered from a woman aged 45 to 65 who had been exposed to COVID-19. The V and J genes are TRBV10-3 and TRBJ2-6; 7 bases match TRBD2. CDR3 in DNA: TGTGCCATCAGTGAAGGGTTACGGGGGGTCGCTGGGGCCAACGTCCTGACTTTC. The encoded protein is CAISEGLRGVAGANVLTF.